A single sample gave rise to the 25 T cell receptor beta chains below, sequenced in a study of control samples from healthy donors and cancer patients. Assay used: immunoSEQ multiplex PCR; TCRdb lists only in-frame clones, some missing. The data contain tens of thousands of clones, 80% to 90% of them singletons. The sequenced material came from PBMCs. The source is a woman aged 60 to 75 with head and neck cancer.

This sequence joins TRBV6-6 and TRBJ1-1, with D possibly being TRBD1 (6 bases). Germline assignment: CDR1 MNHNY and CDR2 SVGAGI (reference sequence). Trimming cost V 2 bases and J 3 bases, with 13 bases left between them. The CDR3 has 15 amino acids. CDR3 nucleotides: TGTGCCAGCAGTTACGACAGGAGGCGAGACACTGAAGCTTTCTTT. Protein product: CASSYDRRRDTEAFF.

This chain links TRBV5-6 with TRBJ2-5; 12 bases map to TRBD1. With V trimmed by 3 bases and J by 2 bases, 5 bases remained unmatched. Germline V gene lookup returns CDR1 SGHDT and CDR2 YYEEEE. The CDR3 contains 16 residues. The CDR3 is CASSSPGQGAQETQYF. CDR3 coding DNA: TGTGCCAGCAGCTCCCCGGGACAGGGGGCTCAAGAGACCCAGTACTTC.

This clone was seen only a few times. The CDR3 DNA follows: TGTGCCAGCTTCCCGGGCCCCGCCTCTGGAAACACCATATATTTT. Protein: CASFPGPASGNTIYF. The rearrangement links TRBV5-4 to TRBJ1-3; D uncertain. The germline V gene encodes CDR1 SGHNT and CDR2 YYREEE (reference sequence). The V end was cut by 7 bases, the J end by 0 bases, with 14 bases between. This CDR3 has 15 amino acids.

Written as DNA, the CDR3 is TGCGCCAGCAGCTTGGCTCAAGCGGGAGGCTCCGCTGAGCAGTTCTTC. Its protein is CASSLAQAGGSAEQFF. The chain uses TRBV5-1 and TRBJ2-1, with 9 bases identical to TRBD2. J lost 9 bases, V lost 0 bases, and 10 bases had no gene match. Per the germline V gene, CDR1 is SGHRS and CDR2 is YFSETQ. The CDR3 has 16 amino acids. The whole variable domain, filled in from reference TRBV5-1 and TRBJ2-1, reads KAGVTQTPRYLIKTRGQQVTLSCSPISGHRSVSWYQQTPGQGLQFLFEYFSETQRNKGNFPGRFSGRQFSNSRSEMNVSTLELGDSALYLCASSLAQAGGSAEQFFGPGTRLTVL.

CDR3 bases: TGTGCCACCTCTTTTCGGGAGGGACAAGAGACCCAGTACTTC. This gives the protein CATSFREGQETQYF. The rearrangement links TRBV10-3 to TRBJ2-5; 8 nucleotides line up with TRBD2. This CDR3 has 14 residues. Germline V gene sequence: CDR1 ENHRY, CDR2 SYGVKD. Losses at the gene ends were 10 bases for V and 2 bases for J; bases not matched to a gene: 9.

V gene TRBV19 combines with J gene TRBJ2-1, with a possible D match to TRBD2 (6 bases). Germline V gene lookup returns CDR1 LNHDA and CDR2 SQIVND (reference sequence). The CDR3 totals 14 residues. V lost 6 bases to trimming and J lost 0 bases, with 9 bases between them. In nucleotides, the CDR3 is TGTGCCAGTAGAGGCGGGGTCTCCTACAATGAGCAGTTCTTC. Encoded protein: CASRGGVSYNEQFF.

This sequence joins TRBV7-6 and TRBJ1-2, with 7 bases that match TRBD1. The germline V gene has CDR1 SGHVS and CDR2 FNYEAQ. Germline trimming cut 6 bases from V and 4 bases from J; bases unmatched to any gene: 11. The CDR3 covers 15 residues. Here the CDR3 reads CASRPRTGLGYGYTF. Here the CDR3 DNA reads TGTGCCAGCAGACCCAGGACAGGACTAGGCTATGGCTACACCTTC.

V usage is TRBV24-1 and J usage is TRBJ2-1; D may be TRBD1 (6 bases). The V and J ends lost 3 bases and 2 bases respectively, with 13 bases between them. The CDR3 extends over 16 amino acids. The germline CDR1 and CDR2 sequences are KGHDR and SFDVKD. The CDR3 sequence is CATSDPDRKPYNEQFF. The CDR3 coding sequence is TGTGCCACCAGTGATCCGGACAGAAAGCCCTACAATGAGCAGTTCTTC.

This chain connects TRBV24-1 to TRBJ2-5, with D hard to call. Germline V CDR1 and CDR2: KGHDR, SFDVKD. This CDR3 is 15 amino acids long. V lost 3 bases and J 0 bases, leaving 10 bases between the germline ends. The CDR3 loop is CATSDPGRNQETQYF. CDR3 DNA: TGTGCCACCAGTGATCCAGGACGGAACCAAGAGACCCAGTACTTC.

The CDR3 region is CASSQIGTGWQYF. Here the CDR3 DNA reads TGTGCCAGCAGCCAGATAGGGACAGGGTGGCAGTACTTC. The chain has TRBV14 and TRBJ2-7, with 9 bases aligning to TRBD1. Unmatched junction bases numbered 6, after V lost 3 bases and J lost 9 bases. Germline V gene sequence: CDR1 SGHDN, CDR2 FVKESK. The CDR3 is 13 residues long. Full variable domain (missing parts from reference TRBV14 and TRBJ2-7): EAGVTQFPSHSVIEKGQTVTLRCDPISGHDNLYWYRRVMGKEIKFLLHFVKESKQDESGMPNNRFLAERTGGTYSTLKVQPAELEDSGVYFCASSQIGTGWQYFGPGTRLTVT.

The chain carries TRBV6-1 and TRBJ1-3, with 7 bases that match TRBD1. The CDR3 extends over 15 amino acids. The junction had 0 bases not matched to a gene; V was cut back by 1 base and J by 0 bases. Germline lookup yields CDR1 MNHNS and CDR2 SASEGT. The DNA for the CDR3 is TGTGCCAGCAGTGAAGGGACAGGCTCTGGAAACACCATATATTTT. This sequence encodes CASSEGTGSGNTIYF.

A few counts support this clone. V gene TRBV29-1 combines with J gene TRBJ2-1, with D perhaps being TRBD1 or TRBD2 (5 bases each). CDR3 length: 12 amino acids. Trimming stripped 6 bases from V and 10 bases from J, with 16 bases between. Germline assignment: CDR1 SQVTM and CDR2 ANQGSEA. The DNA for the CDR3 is TGCAGCGTGCGACCCGCTGGGGACGAGCAGTTCTTC. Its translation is CSVRPAGDEQFF.

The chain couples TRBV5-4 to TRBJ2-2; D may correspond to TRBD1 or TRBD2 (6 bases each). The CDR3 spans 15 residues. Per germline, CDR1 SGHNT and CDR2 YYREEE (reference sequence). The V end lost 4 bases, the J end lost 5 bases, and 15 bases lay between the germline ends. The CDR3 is CASSIKGGETGELFF. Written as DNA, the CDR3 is TGTGCCAGCAGCATTAAGGGGGGAGAAACCGGGGAGCTGTTTTTT.

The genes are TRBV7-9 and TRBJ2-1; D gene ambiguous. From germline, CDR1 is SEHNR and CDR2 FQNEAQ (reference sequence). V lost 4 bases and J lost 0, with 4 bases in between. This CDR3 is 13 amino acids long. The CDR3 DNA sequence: TGTGCCAGCAGCTCGAGCTCCTACAATGAGCAGTTCTTC. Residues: CASSSSSYNEQFF.

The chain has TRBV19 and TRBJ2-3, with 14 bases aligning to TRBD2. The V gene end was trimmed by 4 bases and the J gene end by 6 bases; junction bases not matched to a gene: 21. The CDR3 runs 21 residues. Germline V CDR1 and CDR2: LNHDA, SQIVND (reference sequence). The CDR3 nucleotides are TGTGCCAGTAGTACCCGCCGCGGACTAGCGGGAGGAACTAGTCAGTTGGATACGCAGTATTTT. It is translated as CASSTRRGLAGGTSQLDTQYF. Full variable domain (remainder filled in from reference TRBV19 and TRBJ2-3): DGGITQSPKYLFRKEGQNVTLSCEQNLNHDAMYWYRQDPGQGLRLIYYSQIVNDFQKGDIAEGYSVSREKKESFPLTVTSAQKNPTAFYLCASSTRRGLAGGTSQLDTQYFGPGTRLTVL.

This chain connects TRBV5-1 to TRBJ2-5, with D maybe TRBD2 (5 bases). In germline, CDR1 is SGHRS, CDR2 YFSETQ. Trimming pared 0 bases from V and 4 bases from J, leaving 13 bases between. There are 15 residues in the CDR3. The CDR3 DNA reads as TGCGCCAGCAGCTTGGTAGTGGGAGCGAGAGAGACCCAGTACTTC. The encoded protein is CASSLVVGARETQYF.

The chain's CDR3 is CAISETGGTDTQYF. The CDR3 DNA reads as TGTGCCATCAGTGAAACCGGGGGCACAGATACGCAGTATTTT. The V call is TRBV10-3, the J call TRBJ2-3, with D tentatively TRBD2 (5 bases). Trimming removed 3 bases at V and 1 base at J, with 8 bases between. The CDR3 contains 14 residues. Germline V gene data show CDR1 as ENHRY and CDR2 as SYGVKD.

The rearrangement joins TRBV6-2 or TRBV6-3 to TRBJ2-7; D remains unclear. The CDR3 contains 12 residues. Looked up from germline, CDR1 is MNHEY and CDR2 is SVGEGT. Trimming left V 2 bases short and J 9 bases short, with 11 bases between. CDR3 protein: CASSYELHAQYF. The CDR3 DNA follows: TGTGCCAGCAGTTACGAGTTGCACGCGCAGTACTTC.

CDR3 nucleotides: TGTGCCTGGAGCCGAGGACAGATCCAAGAGACCCAGTACTTC. Translated: CAWSRGQIQETQYF. The chain recombines TRBV30 with TRBJ2-5; tentative D call: TRBD1 (6 bases). With 3 bases removed from V and 1 base from J, the gap between germline ends came to 12 bases. Germline V gene data show CDR1 as GTSNPN and CDR2 as SVGIG (reference sequence). The CDR3 runs to 14 residues.

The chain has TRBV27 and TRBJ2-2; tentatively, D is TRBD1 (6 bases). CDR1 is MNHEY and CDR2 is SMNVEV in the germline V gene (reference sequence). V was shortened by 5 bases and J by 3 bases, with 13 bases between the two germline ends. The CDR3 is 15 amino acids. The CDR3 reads CASSRDRLYTGELFF. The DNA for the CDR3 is TGTGCCAGCAGTCGAGACAGGCTGTACACCGGGGAGCTGTTTTTT.

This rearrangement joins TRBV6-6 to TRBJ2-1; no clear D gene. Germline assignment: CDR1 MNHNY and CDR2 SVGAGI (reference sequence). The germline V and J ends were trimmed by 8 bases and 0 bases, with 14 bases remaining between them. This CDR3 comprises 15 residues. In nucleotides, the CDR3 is TGTGCCAGCTCGTCTAGTATGGACTCCTACAATGAGCAGTTCTTC. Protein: CASSSSMDSYNEQFF.

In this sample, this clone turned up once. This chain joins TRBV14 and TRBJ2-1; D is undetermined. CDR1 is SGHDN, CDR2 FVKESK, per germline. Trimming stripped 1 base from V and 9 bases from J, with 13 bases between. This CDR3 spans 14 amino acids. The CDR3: CASSQVSRQSEQFF. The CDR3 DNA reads TGTGCCAGCAGCCAAGTGAGTCGCCAGAGTGAGCAGTTCTTC.

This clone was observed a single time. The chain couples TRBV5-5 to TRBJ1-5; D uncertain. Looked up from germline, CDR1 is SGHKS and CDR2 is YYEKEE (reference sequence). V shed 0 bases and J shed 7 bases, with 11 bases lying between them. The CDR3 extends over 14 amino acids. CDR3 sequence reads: CASSLVAREQPQHF. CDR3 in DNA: TGTGCCAGCAGCTTGGTGGCAAGGGAACAGCCCCAGCATTTT.

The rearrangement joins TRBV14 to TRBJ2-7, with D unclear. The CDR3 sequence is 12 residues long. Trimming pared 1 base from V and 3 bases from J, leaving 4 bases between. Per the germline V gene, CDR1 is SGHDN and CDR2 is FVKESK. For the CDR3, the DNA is TGTGCCAGCAGCCAAGGGCTCTACGAGCAGTACTTC. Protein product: CASSQGLYEQYF.

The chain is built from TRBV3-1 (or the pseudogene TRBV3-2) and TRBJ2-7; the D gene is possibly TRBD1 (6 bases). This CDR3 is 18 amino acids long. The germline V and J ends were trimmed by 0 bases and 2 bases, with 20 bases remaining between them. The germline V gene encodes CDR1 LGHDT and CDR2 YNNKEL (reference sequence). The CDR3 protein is CASSQDYLGQKNTYEQYF. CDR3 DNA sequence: TGTGCCAGCAGCCAAGATTATTTAGGACAGAAAAACACCTACGAGCAGTACTTC.